The entry that follows covers one TCR beta chain sequence. What it recognizes is unknown. Bulk TCR library preparation followed previously described methods with listed TCR primers. TCRdb reprocessed the PCR reads via MiXCR and lists one record per CDR3 protein. The sample lists more than 550,000 distinct CDR3 sequences, roughly 27% occurring once. With 10%, 30% or 50% of RNA, about 19,000 to 1,100,000 naive CD8 T cells were sequenced. The data stem from a study of molecular identifiers for immune sequencing clone quantification. Study-level results: Clones with over 20 RNA copies captured over 99% of effector molecules but under 1% of naive ones. Jurkat TCR RNA spiked in from one cell (amid 950,000 to 1,000,000 naive cells) was reportedly detectable.

V gave up 1 base and J gave up 9 bases, with 11 bases separating them. This CDR3 has 13 amino acids. Germline V lookup: CDR1 LGHNA, CDR2 YNFKEQ. This receptor was identified in a human donor in good health. Some libraries in this study had Jurkat cell RNA spiked in. The sequenced sample consisted of naive CD8+ T cells from blood, with Jurkat cell RNA spiked in. The subset is: FACS-sorted CD8+CD4-CCR7+CD45RA+ naive T cells. The chain joins TRBV4-2 to TRBJ2-3, with D possibly being TRBD2 (6 bases). CDR3 amino acids: CASSQARDSTQYF. In DNA, the CDR3 is TGTGCCAGCAGCCAAGCCCGGGACTCAACGCAGTATTTT.